This TCR beta chain was identified during a study of T cell changes during pregnancy in multiple sclerosis. Produced via immunoSEQ multiplex PCR; TCRdb's table is partial and in-frame only. The repertoire has some 99,000 clones, over 85% of them found once; the top ten carry less than 1%. With 1 base clipped from V and 4 bases from J, the junction kept 6 bases outside the gene matches. The CDR3 extends over 17 amino acids. The V gene's germline CDR1 is SGHTA and CDR2 FQGNSA. The chain is built from TRBV7-2 and TRBJ2-3; TRBD2 aligns across 12 bases. This TCR was sampled from a female donor with multiple sclerosis, enrolled in a pregnancy study. The material was peripheral blood, obtained after pregnancy. CDR3 DNA: TGTGCCAGCAGCTTAGAGACGCGACTAGCGGGAGCAGATACGCAGTATTTT. It encodes CASSLETRLAGADTQYF.